The text below deals with one T cell receptor beta chain. Its specificity is unknown. V dropped 1 base and J dropped 1 base, with 10 bases sitting between them. Germline V gene data show CDR1 as LGHDT and CDR2 as YNNKEL (reference sequence). This CDR3 is 16 amino acids long. This sample was taken from a study of blood T cells in healthy people across ages. Regarding the study as a whole: Both higher diversity and more naive CD4+ cells marked long-lived donors when set against aged donors.

For the second PCR, which ran for about 7 to 11 cycles, a sample-barcoded 5' primer and a J-beta primer mix were used. TCRdb reprocessed the 5' RACE reads with MiXCR, giving one entry per CDR3 protein. The sample yields about 1 million distinct CDR3 sequences, 45% seen once. This rearrangement joins TRBV3-1 to TRBJ2-2; D might be TRBD2 (6 bases). The material sequenced was blood. The receptor comes from an older woman in good health. CDR3: CASSQAFSGNTGELFF. In nucleotides, the CDR3 is TGTGCCAGCAGCCAAGCGTTTAGCGGGAACACCGGGGAGCTGTTTTTT. The full variable domain, in which reference TRBV3-1 and TRBJ2-2 provide the parts outside the CDR3, is DTAVSQTPKYLVTQMGNDKSIKCEQNLGHDTMYWYKQDSKKFLKIMFSYNNKELIINETVPNRFSPKSPDKAHLNLHINSLELGDSAVYFCASSQAFSGNTGELFFGEGSRLTVL.